This TCR beta chain is from a study of blood T cell repertoires in COVID-19. Study context: Italy, Spain and the United States were the sources of the convalescent and acute COVID-19 samples.

Trimming shortened V by 0 bases and J by 11 bases, and 13 bases separated the two germline ends. This CDR3 region has 13 residues. Germline loops: CDR1 LGHNA, CDR2 YSLEER. Per the authors' pipeline: Reference gene primer amplification gave estimated nucleated cell counts. Sequencing was performed with immunoSEQ multiplex PCR; in TCRdb, only in-frame clones are kept and a portion is missing. Clonal size and the V and J genes are those of that table, whereas D and trimming came from the DNA. The table includes 350,000 or so clones, 90% detected once. This TCR came from a man in his late teens or twenties with active or convalescent COVID-19. Source material: peripheral blood. The gene calls are TRBV4-3 and TRBJ1-1; D might be TRBD1 (5 bases). CDR3 residues: CASSQDRRVRAFF. CDR3 DNA sequence: TGCGCCAGCAGCCAAGATCGCAGGGTGAGGGCTTTCTTT.